Following are 21 T cell receptor beta chains from one sample sequenced in a study of T cells in localized non-small cell lung cancer. Repertoires were generated with immunoSEQ multiplex PCR, while TCRdb's copy carries only in-frame clones and drops some. The table has about 23,000 clones, 90% seen once; the top ten hold about 7.1%. Source: peripheral blood, taken before any cancer treatment. These receptors were collected from a woman aged 40-75 years with stage I lung adenocarcinoma.

The gene calls are TRBV6-6 and TRBJ2-1; D might be TRBD2 (6 bases). The germline V gene encodes CDR1 MNHNY and CDR2 SVGAGI (reference sequence). V was pared by 5 bases and J by 0 bases, with 14 bases between. This CDR3 is 16 amino acids long. This CDR3 reads CASSTISGSSYNEQFF. In DNA, the CDR3 is TGTGCCAGCAGTACGATTAGCGGCAGCTCCTACAATGAGCAGTTCTTC.

The rearrangement uses TRBV30 and TRBJ2-7, with a weak D call TRBD1 (5 bases). V gave up 0 bases and J gave up 5 bases, with 14 bases separating them. Germline values: CDR1 GTSNPN, CDR2 SVGIG (reference sequence). The CDR3 sequence is 14 residues long. The CDR3 region is CAWSVGTGRDEQYF. The CDR3 coding sequence is TGTGCCTGGAGTGTAGGAACAGGTAGGGACGAGCAGTACTTC.

V and J are TRBV19 and TRBJ1-2; a weak D match, TRBD1 (6 bases). V lost 0 bases and J 4 bases, leaving 12 bases between the germline ends. Looked up from germline, CDR1 is LNHDA and CDR2 is SQIVND (reference sequence). The CDR3 totals 15 residues. The CDR3 loop is CASSIDRRGFYGYTF. The CDR3 DNA is TGTGCCAGTAGTATAGATCGCAGGGGTTTCTATGGCTACACCTTC.

This chain links TRBV4-3 with TRBJ2-7, with D maybe TRBD1 (5 bases). The CDR3 covers 14 residues. V lost 3 bases, J lost 6 bases, and 15 bases lay in between. Germline CDR1 reads LGHNA; CDR2 reads YSLEER. The DNA for the CDR3 is TGCGCCAGCAGCCAGGTATTAAGGGGTTTCGAGCAGTACTTC. Encoded protein: CASSQVLRGFEQYF.

The V gene is TRBV28, the J gene TRBJ2-2; TRBD1 matches at 10 bases. J gave up 6 bases and V 1 base, and 8 bases lay outside the gene matches. This CDR3 has 17 amino acids. From germline, CDR1 is MDHEN and CDR2 SYDVKM. CDR3 nucleotide sequence: TGTGCCAGCAGTTTATACCACGGACAGGGGGTTTCCGGGGAGCTGTTTTTT. Translating it yields CASSLYHGQGVSGELFF.

Details on this clone: An end of the junction differs from the germline gene, which may be a read error. The genes are TRBV7-9 and TRBJ1-4, with no clear D. The CDR3 runs 13 residues. Germline lookup yields CDR1 SEHNR and CDR2 FQNEAQ (reference sequence). CDR3 in amino acids: CASTLAASEKLFF. CDR3 DNA: TGTGCCAGCACCTTAGCCGCGAGTGAAAAACTGTTTTTT.

This clone was counted once. This sequence joins TRBV9 and TRBJ2-5, with TRBD2 identical over 8 bases. The junction had 2 bases not matched to a gene; V was cut back by 2 bases and J by 2 bases. CDR3 length: 14 residues. CDR1 and CDR2 from the germline V gene are SGDLS and YYNGEE. CDR3 region: CASSVGTSQETQYF. DNA for the CDR3: TGTGCCAGCAGCGTCGGGACTAGTCAAGAGACCCAGTACTTC.

V gene TRBV5-1 combines with J gene TRBJ2-7; D is possibly TRBD2 (5 bases). The CDR3 is made up of 13 amino acids. CDR1 SGHRS and CDR2 YFSETQ come from the germline V gene. V shed 3 bases and J shed 3 bases, with 10 bases lying between them. This CDR3 is CASSSGDNYEQYF. As DNA, the CDR3 is TGCGCCAGCAGCTCCGGGGATAACTACGAGCAGTACTTC.

V and J are TRBV19 and TRBJ2-3; maybe TRBD2 (6 bases). Germline V gene sequence: CDR1 LNHDA, CDR2 SQIVND (reference sequence). V was cut by 5 bases and J by 2 bases, with 14 bases left in between. CDR3 length equals 15 residues. The CDR3 DNA reads as TGTGCCAGTAGTTCGGTAGCGGAAAACACAGATACGCAGTATTTT. It codes for CASSSVAENTDTQYF.

The V gene is TRBV27, the J gene TRBJ2-1; D possibly corresponds to TRBD1 (6 bases). The V gene's germline CDR1 is MNHEY and CDR2 SMNVEV (reference sequence). The V end was cut by 3 bases, the J end by 0 bases, with 6 bases between. CDR3 length: 14 residues. CDR3 loop: CASSLDSSYNEQFF. CDR3 sequence (DNA): TGTGCCAGCAGTTTGGACAGCTCCTACAATGAGCAGTTCTTC.

In its sample, this clone was seen once. V is TRBV2 and J is TRBJ2-1; D is uncertain. The CDR3 loop spans 13 amino acids. The germline V gene has CDR1 SNHLY and CDR2 FYNNEI. V lost 4 bases and J 8 bases, leaving 12 bases between the germline ends. CDR3 in amino acids: CASSVRVDYEQFF. CDR3 DNA: TGTGCCAGCAGTGTAAGGGTTGACTATGAGCAGTTCTTC.

V gene TRBV5-1 combines with J gene TRBJ2-5; weak D call: TRBD2 (6 bases). Germline V lookup: CDR1 SGHRS, CDR2 YFSETQ. The CDR3 extends over 17 amino acids. V was clipped by 4 bases and J by 0 bases, with 19 bases between them. The CDR3 region has the DNA TGCGCCAGCAGCCGCGGGGCCGGGGTTAGGTACCAAGAGACCCAGTACTTC. Its translation is CASSRGAGVRYQETQYF.

This sequence joins TRBV11-2 and TRBJ2-1, with 11 bases aligning to TRBD2. This CDR3 has 15 amino acids. The germline CDR1 and CDR2 sequences are SGHAT and FQNNGV. Unmatched junction bases numbered 6, after V lost 6 bases and J lost 5 bases. The CDR3 coding sequence is TGTGCCAGCAGAGAAACTAGCGGGAGAAACAATGAGCAGTTCTTC. This codes for CASRETSGRNNEQFF. Full variable domain (remainder filled in from reference TRBV11-2 and TRBJ2-1): EAGVAQSPRYKIIEKRQSVAFWCNPISGHATLYWYQQILGQGPKLLIQFQNNGVVDDSQLPKDRFSAERLKGVDSTLKIQPAKLEDSAVYLCASRETSGRNNEQFFGPGTRLTVL.

The V and J genes are TRBV30 and TRBJ2-5; 7 bases are a match to TRBD2. CDR1 is GTSNPN and CDR2 is SVGIG in the germline V gene (reference sequence). Trimming took 4 bases from V and 6 from J; bases not matched to a gene: 11. The CDR3 has 14 amino acids. CDR3 residues: CAWTRAGEAKTQYF. In nucleotides, the CDR3 is TGTGCCTGGACCAGGGCGGGAGAAGCAAAGACCCAGTACTTC.

The gene calls are TRBV7-2 and TRBJ1-2; a weak D match, TRBD1 (6 bases). The CDR3 loop spans 13 amino acids. CDR1 and CDR2 (germline): SGHTA, FQGNSA. Trimming stripped 6 bases from V and 9 bases from J, with 17 bases between. The CDR3 coding sequence is TGTGCCAGCAGGGCCCCGGGGGCAGAAAGCTACACCTTC. It specifies CASRAPGAESYTF.

J is TRBJ2-7 and V is TRBV19; TRBD2 matches 7 bases. Germline CDR1 is LNHDA and CDR2 is SQIVND (reference sequence). This CDR3 spans 13 amino acids. With 3 bases clipped from V and 5 bases from J, the junction kept 4 bases outside the gene matches. The CDR3 DNA sequence: TGTGCCAGTAGTATTGCGGGAGAGGACGAGCAGTACTTC. Its protein is CASSIAGEDEQYF.

The V call is TRBV5-1, the J call TRBJ2-7; 7 bases match TRBD2. J gave up 3 bases and V 0 bases, and 6 bases lay outside the gene matches. Germline CDR1 SGHRS, CDR2 YFSETQ. This CDR3 comprises 15 residues. The CDR3 sequence is CASSLDGGSIYEQYF. The CDR3 bases are TGCGCCAGCAGCTTGGATGGCGGGAGTATCTACGAGCAGTACTTC.

The V and J genes are TRBV11-3 and TRBJ2-2; 10 nucleotides line up with TRBD2. The V and J ends lost 6 bases and 6 bases, in that order; junction bases with no gene match: 7. Germline lookup yields CDR1 SGHNT and CDR2 YENEEA. The length of the CDR3 is 15 residues. CDR3 protein: CASSKREGPAGELFF. CDR3 in DNA: TGTGCCAGCAGTAAGCGGGAGGGCCCCGCCGGGGAGCTGTTTTTT.

This sequence joins TRBV28 and TRBJ2-5; 8 nucleotides align to TRBD1. The end of the DNA fits TRBJ2-7 better, so the J call may be wrong. CDR1 and CDR2 from the germline V gene are MDHEN and SYDVKM. The CDR3 sequence is 14 residues long. The CDR3 DNA reads as TGTGCCAGCTACCGGACAGGGAAAACCTACGAGCAGTACTTC. Protein product: CASYRTGKTYEQYF.

The chain links TRBV5-4 to TRBJ2-7, with a weak D call TRBD2 (6 bases). V lost 9 bases and J lost 0, with 13 bases in between. Per germline, CDR1 SGHNT and CDR2 YYREEE (reference sequence). The CDR3 has 13 amino acids. This chain's CDR3 is CATQRGNSYEQYF. The CDR3 region has the DNA TGTGCCACCCAACGGGGGAACTCCTACGAGCAGTACTTC.

On this clone itself: An end of the junction differs from the germline gene, which may be a read error. The CDR3 bases are TGTGCCGTCAGTAGGAGCGGGAGAGGGGAAGAGACCCAGTACTTC. It codes for CAVSRSGRGEETQYF. This sequence joins TRBV10-3 and TRBJ2-5; 8 nucleotides align to TRBD2. CDR1 and CDR2 from the germline V gene are ENHRY and SYGVKD. CDR3 length: 15 amino acids.